One sample yielded the 14 T cell receptor beta chains listed below, sequenced in a study of beta chain features in type 1 diabetes. Study-wide points: Shorter TCRB CDR3s, moderately but significantly so, were found in Type 1 diabetes patients in all four CD4+ subsets.

These receptors' antigens are unknown. cDNA synthesis used the whole RNA isolate, giving expressed TCRB sequences. TCRdb's copy holds only in-frame clones and misses some; the assay was immunoSEQ multiplex PCR. The sample shows 150,000 to 200,000 clones, 63% of them seen only once. What was sequenced was naive CD4+ T cells from blood. These receptors were taken from a man aged 30 to 45 with type 1 diabetes.

The genes are TRBV6-6 and TRBJ2-1, with 11 bases lining up with TRBD2. CDR1 and CDR2 from the germline V gene are MNHNY and SVGAGI (reference sequence). This CDR3 contains 16 residues. V shed 9 bases, J shed 0 bases, and the junction held 7 bases outside the gene matches. The CDR3 spells CASSSGGPSSYNEQFF. In nucleotides, the CDR3 is TGTGCCAGTTCTAGCGGGGGGCCCAGCTCCTACAATGAGCAGTTCTTC.

This rearrangement joins TRBV7-9 to TRBJ2-6; 10 bases match TRBD2. The CDR3 covers 18 residues. Germline V CDR1 and CDR2: SEHNR, FQNEAQ (reference sequence). The ends lost 5 bases at V and 1 base at J; junction bases unmatched: 8. The CDR3 DNA sequence: TGTGCCAGCAGCCGCGGCAGCGGGGGGGCGTCTGGGGCCAACGTCCTGACTTTC. Translating it yields CASSRGSGGASGANVLTF.

V gene TRBV30 combines with J gene TRBJ2-2, with unresolved D. Germline V gives CDR1 GTSNPN, CDR2 SVGIG (reference sequence). With 0 bases removed from V and 2 bases from J, the gap between germline ends came to 7 bases. The CDR3 sequence is 14 residues long. The DNA of the CDR3 is TGTGCCTGGAGTGTCCCCGTAAACACCGGGGAGCTGTTTTTT. Translation gives CAWSVPVNTGELFF. The complete variable domain, with remaining parts taken from reference TRBV30 and TRBJ2-2, reads SQTIHQWPATLVQPVGSPLSLECTVEGTSNPNLYWYRQAAGRGLQLLFYSVGIGQISSEVPQNLSASRPQDRQFILSSKKLLLSDSGFYLCAWSVPVNTGELFFGEGSRLTVL.

The J gene is TRBJ2-6, the V gene TRBV30; 7 bases line up with TRBD1. This CDR3 has 18 residues. Trimming at V came to 3 bases and at J to 0 bases, leaving 11 bases not matched to a gene. Per germline, CDR1 GTSNPN and CDR2 SVGIG (reference sequence). DNA of the CDR3: TGTGCCTGGAGCGCAGGGACAGCAAAGTTCTCTGGGGCCAACGTCCTGACTTTC. It yields the protein CAWSAGTAKFSGANVLTF.

This clone was found a few times. The chain has TRBV29-1 and TRBJ2-1; 12 bases line up with TRBD2. V trimming: 7 bases; J trimming: 5 bases; junction bases outside the gene matches: 6. The germline CDR1 and CDR2 sequences are SQVTM and ANQGSEA. This CDR3 spans 14 amino acids. The CDR3 region is CSAGLAGIDNEQFF. In DNA form, the CDR3 reads TGCAGCGCAGGACTAGCGGGGATCGACAATGAGCAGTTCTTC.

This clone was observed a single time. The genes are TRBV29-1 and TRBJ2-5, with a weak D call TRBD2 (5 bases). Germline lookup yields CDR1 SQVTM and CDR2 ANQGSEA. V was pared by 5 bases and J by 5 bases, with 12 bases between. This CDR3 region has 12 residues. The CDR3 protein is CSVQARRETQYF. CDR3 DNA: TGCAGCGTTCAGGCTAGGAGGGAGACCCAGTACTTC.

The genes are TRBV29-1 and TRBJ2-1, with TRBD2 as a possible D gene (6 bases). This CDR3 is 14 amino acids long. The V gene's germline CDR1 is SQVTM and CDR2 ANQGSEA. V was pared by 4 bases and J by 7 bases, with 17 bases between. The CDR3 region has the DNA TGCAGCGTTGCGATCGGGGGAGCTAGAAATGAGCAGTTCTTC. It is translated as CSVAIGGARNEQFF.

The chain combines TRBV7-2 with TRBJ2-5; possibly TRBD1 or TRBD2 for D (5 bases each). Trimming stripped 7 bases from V and 5 bases from J, with 20 bases between. From germline, CDR1 is SGHTA and CDR2 FQGNSA. The CDR3 has 15 residues. Here the CDR3 DNA reads TGTGCCAGCACCCCGGAGCTGGGGCGGGCGGAGACCCAGTACTTC. It yields the protein CASTPELGRAETQYF.

This clone showed up just a few times. The V and J genes are TRBV2 and TRBJ2-1; D may be TRBD1 (6 bases). Trimming shortened V by 0 bases and J by 15 bases, and 18 bases separated the two germline ends. The length of the CDR3 is 14 residues. Germline CDR1 reads SNHLY; CDR2 reads FYNNEI. The DNA for the CDR3 is TGTGCCAGCAGTGAAGCTCCAGGGACATTCGTCGGGTTCTTC. Amino acids: CASSEAPGTFVGFF.

The chain couples TRBV4-3 to TRBJ1-1; D unresolved. Trimming took 4 bases from V and 0 from J, leaving 6 bases between them. The CDR3 is 13 residues long. Germline V gene sequence: CDR1 LGHNA, CDR2 YSLEER. As DNA, the CDR3 is TGCGCCAGCAGCCTCGTCATGAACACTGAAGCTTTCTTT. This translates into CASSLVMNTEAFF.

The J gene is TRBJ2-5, the V gene TRBV10-3; 8 bases agree with TRBD1. Germline trimming cut 4 bases from V and 5 bases from J; bases unmatched to any gene: 9. The CDR3 totals 15 residues. The germline gives CDR1 ENHRY, CDR2 SYGVKD. CDR3 amino acids: CAISGSTGAGETQYF. The CDR3 nucleotides read TGTGCCATCAGTGGATCGACAGGGGCAGGGGAGACCCAGTACTTC.

The chain carries TRBV30 and TRBJ2-1; 8 bases fit TRBD1. V lost 1 base to trimming and J lost 8 bases; unmatched junction nucleotides: 4. This CDR3 has 13 amino acids. Germline lookup yields CDR1 GTSNPN and CDR2 SVGIG (reference sequence). For the CDR3, the DNA is TGTGCCTGGAGTGCCGACAGGGGCCATGAGCAGTTCTTC. This translates into CAWSADRGHEQFF.

The chain is built from TRBV4-1 and TRBJ2-5, with 9 bases matching TRBD1. The CDR3 consists of 16 residues. Germline CDR1 reads MGHRA; CDR2 reads YSYEKL. J lost 2 bases, V lost 3 bases, and 7 bases had no gene match. This CDR3 reads CASSHSSGQGQETQYF. In nucleotides, the CDR3 is TGCGCCAGCAGCCACTCTTCCGGACAGGGGCAAGAGACCCAGTACTTC.

V is TRBV4-3 and J is TRBJ1-3, with 8 bases identical to TRBD1. CDR1 is LGHNA, CDR2 YSLEER, per germline. The CDR3 runs 15 residues. Trimming took 0 bases from V and 3 from J; bases not matched to a gene: 1. For the CDR3, the DNA is TGCGCCAGCAGCCAAGACAGGGGGCTTGGAAACACCATATATTTT. As protein: CASSQDRGLGNTIYF.